This is a list of T cell receptor beta chains from one sample in a study of blood T cell repertoires in COVID-19. Some clones are missing from TCRdb's copy, which holds only in-frame ones; the method was immunoSEQ multiplex PCR. The top ten hold 12% of the sample, which has 200,000 to 250,000 clones, approximately 90% seen once. The sequenced material came from peripheral blood. All receptors derive from a woman aged 18-29 years who had recovered from COVID-19. CDR3s include the opening cysteine and the closing phenylalanine or tryptophan. The D gene is left open where the match is weak.

j_call,v_call,d_call,cdr3_aa
TRBJ2-2,TRBV18,TRBD1,CASSLGQGMTGELFF
TRBJ1-2,TRBV12-3/TRBV12-4,-,CASSPTLSYGYTF
TRBJ1-5,TRBV18,TRBD1,CASSLDRDRGPDQPQHF
TRBJ1-3,TRBV3-1/TRBV3-2,-,CASSQGVSLRGNTIYF
TRBJ1-3,TRBV2,TRBD1,CASSRTGVSGNTIYF
TRBJ2-7,TRBV5-4,-,CASSFIQDSSYEQYF
TRBJ2-7,TRBV7-2,-,CASSLGSGTSYEQYF
TRBJ1-1,TRBV6-5,-,CASSYSWSVTEAFF
TRBJ1-2,TRBV6-5,-,CASSTNGVTDGYTF
TRBJ1-5,TRBV18,-,CASSLWKGESNQPQHF
TRBJ2-5,TRBV11-3,TRBD1,CASSPGQAIPQETQYF
TRBJ2-1,TRBV7-9,TRBD1,CASTPGQGWDEQFF
TRBJ2-7,TRBV30,TRBD2,CAWRGRLAGHQGYEQYF
TRBJ2-7,TRBV7-2,TRBD1,CASSLFAPGTGAYEQYF
TRBJ2-7,TRBV27,-,CASSLGGEQYF
TRBJ1-3,TRBV29-1,-,CSVRYWGNTIYF
TRBJ2-7,TRBV9,-,CASSAQGISYEQYF